The 9 T cell receptor beta chains given below trace back to one sample, sequenced in a study of blood T cell repertoires in COVID-19. Libraries were prepared by immunoSEQ multiplex PCR; TCRdb keeps only in-frame clonotypes and omits some of them. The profile shows approximately 70,000 clones, 88% of them singletons. The sequencing sample was made of peripheral blood. These receptors came from a woman between 70 and 85 years old with acute or convalescent COVID-19.

V gene TRBV27 combines with J gene TRBJ1-6; D may be TRBD1 (5 bases). In germline, CDR1 is MNHEY, CDR2 SMNVEV (reference sequence). The CDR3 has 14 residues. Trimming stripped 3 bases from V and 10 bases from J, with 13 bases between. The CDR3 spells CASSLFGRDSPLHF. The CDR3 DNA follows: TGTGCCAGCAGTTTGTTTGGGCGGGACTCACCCCTCCACTTT.

The V and J genes are TRBV10-3 and TRBJ1-3; unclear D gene. Trimming took off 8 bases at V and 0 bases at J, with 5 bases between the two ends. The V gene's germline CDR1 is ENHRY and CDR2 SYGVKD. The CDR3 totals 12 residues. The CDR3 here is CAIGSSGNTIYF. The CDR3 DNA reads TGTGCCATCGGTAGCTCTGGAAACACCATATATTTT.

The V gene is TRBV19, the J gene TRBJ2-7, with 7 bases identical to TRBD1. The V gene's germline CDR1 is LNHDA and CDR2 SQIVND (reference sequence). CDR3 length equals 14 residues. With V trimmed by 5 bases and J by 1 base, 5 bases remained unmatched. In DNA, the CDR3 is TGTGCCAGTAGTTCACCGGGACAGTCCTACGAGCAGTACTTC. Protein product: CASSSPGQSYEQYF.

This clone was seen a handful of times. The J gene is TRBJ2-7, the V gene TRBV4-3; D not resolved. The V gene lost 1 base and the J gene lost 3 bases, with 7 bases spanning the gap. The CDR3 consists of 13 residues. Germline V lookup: CDR1 LGHNA, CDR2 YSLEER. CDR3 sequence (DNA): TGCGCCAGCAGCCAAGGGAGACTCTACGAGCAGTACTTC. Protein product: CASSQGRLYEQYF.

The chain joins TRBV27 to TRBJ1-1; D call uncertain. The V gene's germline CDR1 is MNHEY and CDR2 SMNVEV (reference sequence). V lost 2 bases to trimming and J lost 4 bases, with 11 bases between them. The CDR3 sequence is 14 residues long. The DNA of the CDR3 is TGTGCCAGCAGTTTACAGGTCCTCGGCACTGAAGCTTTCTTT. As protein: CASSLQVLGTEAFF.

This clone was counted a few times. The V call is TRBV28, the J call TRBJ1-5, with a possible D match to TRBD1 (5 bases). V was cut by 5 bases and J by 0 bases, with 20 bases left in between. The CDR3 totals 18 residues. Per the germline V gene, CDR1 is MDHEN and CDR2 is SYDVKM. The CDR3 is CASSPPAWGGGSNQPQHF. The CDR3 DNA is TGTGCCAGCAGTCCGCCGGCGTGGGGGGGAGGTAGCAATCAGCCCCAGCATTTT.

This sequence joins TRBV15 and TRBJ1-2; D not resolved. The CDR3 spans 15 residues. Germline V gene sequence: CDR1 LNHNV, CDR2 YYDKDF (reference sequence). V lost 5 bases to trimming and J lost 1 base, with 14 bases between them. This chain's CDR3 is CATSPEIGVNYGYTF. CDR3 in DNA: TGTGCCACCAGCCCCGAAATCGGGGTTAACTATGGCTACACCTTC.

CDR3 coding DNA: TGTGCCAGCAGTTTCCGACAGGGGACGGCTTTCTTT. Its protein is CASSFRQGTAFF. The rearrangement joins TRBV28 to TRBJ1-1; 8 positions match TRBD1. V shed 3 bases and J 11 bases; nucleotides not matched to a gene: 5. The CDR3 has 12 residues. The V gene's germline CDR1 is MDHEN and CDR2 SYDVKM.

The chain combines TRBV28 with TRBJ2-2, with 7 bases that match TRBD2. The germline V gene has CDR1 MDHEN and CDR2 SYDVKM. The CDR3 consists of 14 residues. Trimming removed 7 bases from V and 5 bases from J; junction bases left unmatched: 7. The chain's CDR3 is CASTRGGQTGELFF. CDR3 sequence (DNA): TGTGCCAGCACCCGGGGAGGGCAGACCGGGGAGCTGTTTTTT.